These 20 T cell receptor beta chains originate from one sample sequenced in a study of blood T cell repertoires in COVID-19. Here immunoSEQ multiplex PCR was the method, and the copy in TCRdb shows in-frame clones only, minus some. The sample has some 190,000 clones; about three quarters are singletons. Sequencing was performed on peripheral blood. These TCRs come from a woman in her 50s with active or convalescent COVID-19.

This clone was detected a few times. The chain couples TRBV27 to TRBJ2-5, with TRBD2 identical over 10 bases. V was clipped by 1 base and J by 2 bases; unmatched bases: 7. CDR1 and CDR2 (germline): MNHEY, SMNVEV (reference sequence). There are 17 residues in the CDR3. CDR3 region: CASSLFPSGSVQETQYF. The CDR3 coding sequence is TGTGCCAGCAGTTTATTTCCTAGCGGGAGCGTTCAAGAGACCCAGTACTTC.

The CDR3 coding sequence is TGTGCCAGCAGCTTGGATCGGGGGGTAGGCTATGGCTACACCTTC. This codes for CASSLDRGVGYGYTF. V and J are TRBV5-4 and TRBJ1-2; a weak D match, TRBD1 (5 bases). The CDR3 is made up of 15 amino acids. The V gene's germline CDR1 is SGHNT and CDR2 YYREEE (reference sequence). The ends were cut back, 0 bases at V and 4 bases at J, with 13 bases in the middle.

This chain uses TRBV30 with TRBJ1-4, with a weak D call TRBD1 (6 bases). This CDR3 is 15 amino acids long. Germline V gene data show CDR1 as GTSNPN and CDR2 as SVGIG (reference sequence). V lost 7 bases and J 1 base, leaving 16 bases between the germline ends. The CDR3 spells CALTGQLGTNEKLFF. In nucleotides, the CDR3 is TGTGCCTTAACCGGACAGCTCGGAACTAATGAAAAACTGTTTTTT.

This chain uses TRBV13 with TRBJ2-3, with 14 positions matching TRBD2. The CDR3 has 17 residues. The V gene's germline CDR1 is PRHDT and CDR2 FYEKMQ (reference sequence). With V trimmed by 1 base and J by 6 bases, 6 bases remained unmatched. The CDR3 nucleotides read TGTGCCAGCAGCTTAGTGGGACTAGCGGGAGTCAACGATACGCAGTATTTT. It translates to CASSLVGLAGVNDTQYF.

This sequence joins TRBV6-5 and TRBJ1-2, with 12 bases identical to TRBD1. V dropped 1 base and J dropped 8; count of bases not matched to a gene: 8. CDR1 is MNHEY and CDR2 is SVGAGI in the germline V gene. CDR3 length equals 16 residues. The CDR3 region is CASSYFGTGGLVGYTF. The CDR3 DNA reads as TGTGCCAGCAGTTACTTCGGGACAGGGGGCTTAGTCGGCTACACCTTC.

CDR3 bases: TGCAGCGTTGGTATCTTTGACTCCACAGATACGCAGTATTTT. Translating gives CSVGIFDSTDTQYF. The chain uses TRBV29-1 and TRBJ2-3; D ambiguous. CDR1 and CDR2 from the germline V gene are SQVTM and ANQGSEA. V shed 4 bases and J shed 2 bases, with 13 bases lying between them. The CDR3 is made up of 14 amino acids.

This clone was picked up a small number of times. The V gene is TRBV19, the J gene TRBJ1-1; TRBD1 aligns across 11 bases. The CDR3 contains 15 residues. V lost 5 bases, J lost 3 bases, and 5 bases stayed unmatched. CDR1 is LNHDA, CDR2 SQIVND, per germline (reference sequence). CDR3 DNA sequence: TGTGCCAGTAGTGATGGACAGGGGGCGGACACTGAAGCTTTCTTT. Protein sequence: CASSDGQGADTEAFF.

The V gene is TRBV7-2, the J gene TRBJ1-6; D call uncertain. Looked up from germline, CDR1 is SGHTA and CDR2 is FQGNSA. CDR3 size: 16 residues. V lost 6 bases and J 4 bases, leaving 16 bases between the germline ends. CDR3 in amino acids: CASSLQAPGYNSPLHF. CDR3 coding DNA: TGTGCCAGCAGTCTCCAGGCGCCGGGGTATAATTCACCCCTCCACTTT.

This clone was recorded once. The chain combines TRBV6-5 with TRBJ2-3; D ambiguous. The CDR3 length is 13 residues. Trimming removed 2 bases from V and 2 bases from J, with 5 bases in between. Germline loops: CDR1 MNHEY, CDR2 SVGAGI. The CDR3 spells CASSYGPTDTQYF. The CDR3 DNA is TGTGCCAGCAGTTACGGGCCCACAGATACGCAGTATTTT.

CDR3 nucleotides: TGTGCCAGCAGCACGACAGGGGGCTCCTACGAGCAGTACTTC. Its translation: CASSTTGGSYEQYF. This chain connects TRBV7-2 to TRBJ2-7; 9 positions agree with TRBD1. The trim removed 5 bases at V and 0 bases at J, leaving 2 bases unmatched. CDR3 length: 14 amino acids. The germline gives CDR1 SGHTA, CDR2 FQGNSA.

V gene TRBV9 combines with J gene TRBJ1-6; 9 nucleotides match TRBD1. Germline V gene lookup returns CDR1 SGDLS and CDR2 YYNGEE. The CDR3 contains 16 residues. J lost 8 bases, V lost 0 bases, and 6 bases had no gene match. DNA of the CDR3: TGTGCCAGCAGCGTAGACCCGGGACAGGGTGATTCACCCCTCCACTTT. Its translation: CASSVDPGQGDSPLHF.

This clone was detected only once. This chain connects TRBV9 to TRBJ2-7; 9 bases align to TRBD1. This CDR3 is built from 14 residues. Germline CDR1 is SGDLS and CDR2 is YYNGEE. The V segment lost 4 bases and the J segment 3 bases; nucleotides outside the gene matches: 5. The CDR3 bases are TGTGCCAGCAGCCCCTGGACAGGGGACTACGAGCAGTACTTC. This translates into CASSPWTGDYEQYF.

This clone was seen many times. V is TRBV9 and J is TRBJ2-1; 7 nucleotides match TRBD1. This CDR3 is built from 16 residues. Germline V gene data show CDR1 as SGDLS and CDR2 as YYNGEE. The V gene end was trimmed by 2 bases and the J gene end by 5 bases; junction bases not matched to a gene: 10. CDR3 amino acids: CASSVSTGVDDNEQFF. The CDR3 DNA reads TGTGCCAGCAGCGTCTCCACAGGGGTTGACGACAATGAGCAGTTCTTC.

In its sample, this clone was seen a few times. This chain connects TRBV7-8 to TRBJ2-2; tentatively, D is TRBD2 (6 bases). V gave up 1 base and J gave up 5 bases, with 11 bases separating them. Looked up from germline, CDR1 is SGHVS and CDR2 is FQNEAQ. The CDR3 extends over 15 amino acids. CDR3 amino acids: CASSLVAVRTGELFF. In DNA, the CDR3 is TGTGCCAGCAGCTTAGTAGCGGTTCGTACCGGGGAGCTGTTTTTT.

This chain uses TRBV30 with TRBJ2-1; D might be TRBD2 (5 bases). CDR3 length equals 13 residues. CDR1 is GTSNPN and CDR2 is SVGIG in the germline V gene (reference sequence). V was shortened by 4 bases and J by 4 bases, with 11 bases between the two germline ends. The CDR3 DNA reads TGTGCCTGGAAATCACTAGGATACAATGAGCAGTTCTTC. Translated: CAWKSLGYNEQFF. Combining the CDR3 with reference TRBV30 and TRBJ2-1 gives the whole variable domain SQTIHQWPATLVQPVGSPLSLECTVEGTSNPNLYWYRQAAGRGLQLLFYSVGIGQISSEVPQNLSASRPQDRQFILSSKKLLLSDSGFYLCAWKSLGYNEQFFGPGTRLTVL.

The chain carries TRBV6-5 and TRBJ1-6, with D unresolved. CDR1 and CDR2 from the germline V gene are MNHEY and SVGAGI. The CDR3 runs to 16 residues. The V end was cut by 0 bases, the J end by 2 bases, with 8 bases between. In DNA, the CDR3 is TGTGCCAGCAGTTACTCGAGAAGCCCCTATAATTCACCCCTCCACTTT. This sequence encodes CASSYSRSPYNSPLHF.

The rearrangement uses TRBV7-8 and TRBJ1-3; no firm D call. Trimming removed 1 base from V and 6 bases from J, with 10 bases in between. Germline lookup yields CDR1 SGHVS and CDR2 FQNEAQ. The CDR3 covers 14 residues. CDR3 in DNA: TGTGCCAGCAGCTTAGGTGGTCCAGAAAACACCATATATTTT. It is translated as CASSLGGPENTIYF.

This clone was picked up a small number of times. This rearrangement joins TRBV5-5 to TRBJ2-2; the D gene is possibly TRBD1 (5 bases). Trimming pared 5 bases from V and 7 bases from J, leaving 21 bases between. The CDR3 runs to 16 residues. CDR1 SGHKS and CDR2 YYEKEE come from the germline V gene (reference sequence). CDR3 in DNA: TGTGCCAGCAGTACCGACAGCTTTTTAATAGTCGGGGAGCTGTTTTTT. It yields the protein CASSTDSFLIVGELFF.

V usage is TRBV4-3 and J usage is TRBJ2-3; D may be TRBD2 (6 bases). There are 17 residues in the CDR3. Trimming pared 0 bases from V and 0 bases from J, leaving 13 bases between. Germline CDR1 and CDR2: LGHNA and YSLEER. CDR3 nucleotides: TGCGCCAGCAGCCAAGAACGGGCGGGAATAAGCACAGATACGCAGTATTTT. Residues: CASSQERAGISTDTQYF.

The V and J genes are TRBV9 and TRBJ2-2, with 8 positions matching TRBD2. CDR1 is SGDLS, CDR2 YYNGEE, per germline. V shed 0 bases, J shed 7 bases, and the junction held 5 bases outside the gene matches. The CDR3 has 15 residues. The CDR3 DNA reads TGTGCCAGCAGCGTAGGGACTAGCCCGCTCGGGGAGCTGTTTTTT. Protein sequence: CASSVGTSPLGELFF.